One and the same sample provided the 30 T cell receptor beta chains below, sequenced in a study of T cells in Graves' hyperthyroidism and ophthalmopathy. Researchers took RNA transcripts and amplified the TCR beta CDR3 regions from them. TCR CDR3 regions were first amplified by RT-PCR with HTBI primers. TCRdb independently ran MiXCR on the multiplex PCR reads; one entry per CDR3 protein. The data hold about 640,000 distinct CDR3 sequences, with less than 25% observed a single time. The specimen sequenced was blood. Every receptor here comes from a man aged 25 to 45 with Graves' ophthalmopathy.

The J gene is TRBJ1-1, the V gene TRBV9; no firm D call. The CDR3 length is 14 residues. V lost 4 bases to trimming and J lost 1 base, with 11 bases between them. Germline CDR1 SGDLS, CDR2 YYNGEE. Written as DNA, the CDR3 is TGTGCCAGCAGCTTTGTCGACCAGAACACTGAAGCTTTCTTT. Encoded protein: CASSFVDQNTEAFF. Full variable domain (remainder filled in from reference TRBV9 and TRBJ1-1): DSGVTQTPKHLITATGQRVTLRCSPRSGDLSVYWYQQSLDQGLQFLIQYYNGEERAKGNILERFSAQQFPDLHSELNLSSLELGDSALYFCASSFVDQNTEAFFGQGTRLTVV.

The chain links TRBV4-2 to TRBJ1-1; TRBD1 might be the D (5 bases). The CDR3 covers 15 residues. The V and J ends lost 3 bases and 1 base respectively, with 12 bases between them. Germline values: CDR1 LGHNA, CDR2 YNFKEQ. CDR3 DNA sequence: TGTGCCAGCAGCCAGGAAGGACACCAGAACACTGAAGCTTTCTTT. This codes for CASSQEGHQNTEAFF.

This clonotype was detected only a few times. This chain uses TRBV19 with TRBJ1-1; 7 nucleotides align to TRBD1. Germline loops: CDR1 LNHDA, CDR2 SQIVND (reference sequence). This CDR3 has 15 residues. Trimming removed 1 base from V and 7 bases from J; junction bases left unmatched: 9. CDR3 nucleotide sequence: TGTGCCAGTAGTATAGGGGCAGGGGGAAAAATTGAAGCTTTCTTT. This encodes CASSIGAGGKIEAFF.

The V gene is TRBV27, the J gene TRBJ2-5; 12 bases line up with TRBD1. Germline CDR1 MNHEY, CDR2 SMNVEV (reference sequence). The CDR3 consists of 15 residues. J gave up 3 bases and V 5 bases, and 4 bases lay outside the gene matches. CDR3 bases: TGTGCCAGCAGTGGGGGGACAGGGGGCAAAGAGACCCAGTACTTC. This gives the protein CASSGGTGGKETQYF.

The rearrangement uses TRBV5-1 and TRBJ1-4; TRBD1 might be the D (6 bases). V lost 3 bases to trimming and J lost 7 bases, with 13 bases between them. The CDR3 is 14 residues long. Germline loops: CDR1 SGHRS, CDR2 YFSETQ. The CDR3, as DNA: TGCGCCAGCAGCTCCGGGACACCTCGTGAAAAACTGTTTTTT. This encodes CASSSGTPREKLFF.

This clonotype was observed a handful of times. CDR3 residues: CASSLGPGAGGAEAFF. CDR3 coding DNA: TGTGCCAGCAGTTTAGGGCCTGGAGCCGGGGGCGCTGAAGCTTTCTTT. This chain connects TRBV28 to TRBJ1-1; possible D gene TRBD1, 6 bases. Germline CDR1 reads MDHEN; CDR2 reads SYDVKM. V was clipped by 2 bases and J by 6 bases, with 19 bases between them. The CDR3 covers 16 residues. Complete variable domain (other parts from reference TRBV28 and TRBJ1-1): DVKVTQSSRYLVKRTGEKVFLECVQDMDHENMFWYRQDPGLGLRLIYFSYDVKMKEKGDIPEGYSVSREKKERFSLILESASTNQTSMYLCASSLGPGAGGAEAFFGQGTRLTVV.

On this clonotype itself: A junction boundary mismatches the germline segment, possibly from a read error. This chain connects TRBV7-9 to TRBJ2-5; maybe TRBD1 (5 bases). Germline lookup yields CDR1 SEHNR and CDR2 FQNEAQ (reference sequence). CDR3 size: 15 residues. CDR3 DNA: TGTGCCAGCAGCTTATGGACATCTCGACAAGGGACCCAGTACTTC. Translating gives CASSLWTSRQGTQYF.

The genes are TRBV27 and TRBJ1-3; no reliable D call. Germline V gene sequence: CDR1 MNHEY, CDR2 SMNVEV (reference sequence). The CDR3 loop spans 13 amino acids. Trimming cost V 5 bases and J 4 bases, with 9 bases left between them. The CDR3 DNA reads TGTGCCAGCAGTCCGAGTCCGGGAAACACCATATATTTT. Protein sequence: CASSPSPGNTIYF.

This chain uses TRBV10-3 with TRBJ2-1; 15 nucleotides line up with TRBD2. Looked up from germline, CDR1 is ENHRY and CDR2 is SYGVKD. This CDR3 region has 20 residues. Trimming removed 2 bases from V and 9 bases from J; junction bases left unmatched: 17. The CDR3 region has the DNA TGTGCCATCAGTGAGCCCGGGACACTCGGACTAGCGGGAGGGCCCGGTGAGCAGTTCTTC. Encoded protein: CAISEPGTLGLAGGPGEQFF.

This clonotype was seen repeatedly, ten times or more. The gene calls are TRBV5-1 and TRBJ2-3; TRBD2 is a possible D gene (6 bases). The CDR3 contains 15 residues. Deletions cut 4 bases from V and 5 bases from J, with 17 bases between. CDR1 is SGHRS, CDR2 YFSETQ, per germline. The CDR3 nucleotides read TGCGCCAGCAGCCCGGAGGCGGGAACCGTAGATACGCAGTATTTT. Amino acids: CASSPEAGTVDTQYF. The full variable domain, completed using reference TRBV5-1 and TRBJ2-3, is KAGVTQTPRYLIKTRGQQVTLSCSPISGHRSVSWYQQTPGQGLQFLFEYFSETQRNKGNFPGRFSGRQFSNSRSEMNVSTLELGDSALYLCASSPEAGTVDTQYFGPGTRLTVL.

This chain joins TRBV7-9 and TRBJ2-7, with D possibly matching TRBD1 (6 bases). The germline V gene encodes CDR1 SEHNR and CDR2 FQNEAQ (reference sequence). The germline V and J ends were trimmed by 7 bases and 5 bases, with 15 bases remaining between them. The CDR3 extends over 13 amino acids. CDR3 sequence reads: CASTLQGTDEQYF. The CDR3 bases are TGTGCCAGCACCCTACAGGGAACCGACGAGCAGTACTTC.

The chain recombines TRBV5-5 with TRBJ2-7, with 10 bases fitting TRBD1. From germline, CDR1 is SGHKS and CDR2 YYEKEE (reference sequence). This CDR3 contains 14 residues. V was pared by 1 base and J by 3 bases, with 1 base of the junction left unmatched. CDR3 in amino acids: CASSLWTGGYEQYF. DNA for the CDR3: TGTGCCAGCAGCTTGTGGACAGGGGGCTACGAGCAGTACTTC.

This clonotype has a handful of counts. V and J are TRBV14 and TRBJ1-2; D is unclear. V was clipped by 4 bases and J by 4 bases, with 10 bases between them. This CDR3 region has 13 residues. The germline gives CDR1 SGHDN, CDR2 FVKESK. CDR3 residues: CASSLRTGYGYTF. The DNA for the CDR3 is TGTGCCAGCAGCCTCCGGACGGGCTATGGCTACACCTTC. Supplemented by reference TRBV14 and TRBJ1-2, the full variable domain reads EAGVTQFPSHSVIEKGQTVTLRCDPISGHDNLYWYRRVMGKEIKFLLHFVKESKQDESGMPNNRFLAERTGGTYSTLKVQPAELEDSGVYFCASSLRTGYGYTFGSGTRLTVV.

This clonotype was recorded many times. V gene TRBV29-1 combines with J gene TRBJ2-5, with D possibly being TRBD1 (6 bases). Trimming cost V 3 bases and J 0 bases, with 8 bases left between them. CDR3 length equals 13 residues. The germline CDR1 and CDR2 sequences are SQVTM and ANQGSEA. The CDR3 DNA reads as TGCAGCGTTGATCGGGACAACCAAGAGACCCAGTACTTC. It specifies CSVDRDNQETQYF.

This clonotype has more than one count but fewer than ten. The J gene is TRBJ2-3, the V gene TRBV28; D may be TRBD2 (6 bases). CDR3 length: 15 amino acids. Trimming stripped 5 bases from V and 2 bases from J, with 14 bases between. Per the germline V gene, CDR1 is MDHEN and CDR2 is SYDVKM. The CDR3 DNA reads TGTGCCAGCAGTGAGCGGGCCGGATACACAGATACGCAGTATTTT. As protein: CASSERAGYTDTQYF.

The chain combines TRBV4-1 with TRBJ2-1; 9 positions agree with TRBD2. In germline, CDR1 is MGHRA, CDR2 YSYEKL. The CDR3 runs to 16 residues. Germline trimming cut 7 bases from V and 6 bases from J; bases unmatched to any gene: 13. The CDR3 DNA reads as TGCGCCAGCAAAGCCCAGTTAGCGGGAGCAGGCAATGAGCAGTTCTTC. Translated: CASKAQLAGAGNEQFF.

In this sample, this clonotype turned up a few times. This sequence joins TRBV7-9 and TRBJ2-5; unclear D gene. V lost 5 bases and J 4 bases, leaving 11 bases between the germline ends. CDR1 is SEHNR, CDR2 FQNEAQ, per germline (reference sequence). The length of the CDR3 is 13 residues. Here the CDR3 reads CASSLLWRETQYF. The DNA of the CDR3 is TGTGCCAGCAGCCTACTTTGGCGAGAGACCCAGTACTTC.

The chain employs TRBV7-9 and TRBJ1-4; 7 nucleotides agree with TRBD1. This CDR3 comprises 14 residues. J gave up 6 bases and V 5 bases, and 6 bases lay outside the gene matches. Looked up from germline, CDR1 is SEHNR and CDR2 is FQNEAQ (reference sequence). The CDR3 region has the DNA TGTGCCAGCAGCCGTTACAGGGGAGATGAAAAACTGTTTTTT. Translating it yields CASSRYRGDEKLFF.

This clonotype showed up many times. The genes are TRBV6-2 or TRBV6-3 and TRBJ2-3; D is unclear. Germline-derived CDR1 and CDR2 are MNHEY and SVGEGT. The CDR3 length is 15 residues. V gave up 4 bases and J gave up 6 bases, with 17 bases separating them. CDR3 region: CASSFQRPPVDTQYF. The CDR3 nucleotides are TGTGCCAGCAGTTTCCAACGACCACCAGTGGATACGCAGTATTTT.

With respect to this clonotype: At one boundary the junction diverges from the germline segment, which might be a read error. The V call is TRBV7-7, the J call TRBJ2-1, with 8 bases that match TRBD2. Germline values: CDR1 SSHAT, CDR2 FNYEAQ (reference sequence). The CDR3 length is 17 residues. The CDR3 nucleotides read TGTGCTAGCAGCCGAGCTAGCGGGCCCAGCTCCTACAATGAGCAGTTCTTC. Translation: CASSRASGPSSYNEQFF.

Ten or more counts support this clonotype. This chain uses TRBV6-1 with TRBJ1-1; TRBD1 aligns across 7 bases. J was trimmed by 10 bases and V by 5 bases; bases with no gene match: 7. The CDR3 is made up of 12 amino acids. Germline V gene lookup returns CDR1 MNHNS and CDR2 SASEGT. CDR3 protein: CASSTDRAGAFF. The CDR3 DNA follows: TGTGCCAGCAGTACCGACAGGGCTGGAGCTTTCTTT.

The chain employs TRBV6-2 or TRBV6-3 and TRBJ2-7, with D hard to call. The germline CDR1 and CDR2 sequences are MNHEY and SVGEGT. The CDR3 has 15 amino acids. The V and J ends lost 2 bases and 4 bases respectively, with 15 bases between them. CDR3 DNA sequence: TGTGCCAGCAGTTACCCCCCCCGACGGCAATACGAGCAGTACTTC. This translates into CASSYPPRRQYEQYF.

CDR3 sequence reads: CASSLASSGARDTQYF. CDR3 nucleotide sequence: TGCGCCAGCAGCTTGGCATCATCAGGGGCCCGGGATACGCAGTATTTT. V and J are TRBV5-1 and TRBJ2-3; the D gene is possibly TRBD1 (6 bases). V lost 0 bases, J lost 6 bases, and 17 bases lay in between. Germline CDR1 is SGHRS and CDR2 is YFSETQ. This CDR3 has 16 amino acids.

This clonotype was seen ten or more times. CDR3 sequence (DNA): TGTGCCAGCAGTGTCCGGACTAGCGGGAGGCTAGGGGAGCAGTTCTTC. It yields the protein CASSVRTSGRLGEQFF. The gene calls are TRBV12-3 or TRBV12-4 and TRBJ2-1; TRBD2 matches 14 bases. CDR3 length: 16 residues. Trimming took 5 bases from V and 10 from J; bases not matched to a gene: 10.

This clonotype has just a few counts. This sequence joins TRBV5-1 and TRBJ1-1, with D perhaps matching TRBD1 (5 bases). CDR1 and CDR2 (germline): SGHRS, YFSETQ. The CDR3 is 16 residues long. Deletions cut 1 base from V and 4 bases from J, with 17 bases between. The CDR3 loop is CASSLKMGPGGTEAFF. The CDR3 coding sequence is TGCGCCAGCAGCTTGAAAATGGGCCCCGGGGGCACTGAAGCTTTCTTT.

This clonotype was seen a handful of times. V and J are TRBV4-1 and TRBJ2-2, with TRBD2 matching over 7 bases. Germline V gene data show CDR1 as MGHRA and CDR2 as YSYEKL. V lost 1 base, J lost 7 bases, and 9 bases stayed unmatched. The CDR3 length is 16 residues. The CDR3 here is CASSQVSSGNVGELFF. In DNA, the CDR3 is TGCGCCAGCAGCCAAGTATCAAGCGGGAACGTCGGGGAGCTGTTTTTT.

This clonotype was counted many times. This rearrangement joins TRBV11-2 to TRBJ2-7; 9 positions agree with TRBD1. Germline V gives CDR1 SGHAT, CDR2 FQNNGV. V lost 4 bases, J lost 6 bases, and 10 bases stayed unmatched. The CDR3 extends over 15 amino acids. The CDR3 is CASSSPRDRAGEQYF. The CDR3 region has the DNA TGTGCCAGCAGCTCCCCCCGGGACAGGGCTGGCGAGCAGTACTTC.

This chain links TRBV7-9 with TRBJ2-2, with TRBD2 identical over 11 bases. Trimming removed 1 base from V and 2 bases from J; junction bases left unmatched: 6. Germline V lookup: CDR1 SEHNR, CDR2 FQNEAQ (reference sequence). CDR3 size: 18 residues. The CDR3 spells CASSLEGTSGPNTGELFF. CDR3 nucleotide sequence: TGTGCCAGCAGCTTAGAAGGGACTAGCGGCCCAAACACCGGGGAGCTGTTTTTT.

Here the CDR3 DNA reads TGCGCCAGCAGTGAGGGGGATCGCAAAAACATTCAGTACTTC. Its protein is CASSEGDRKNIQYF. J is TRBJ2-4 and V is TRBV10-1; D remains unclear. Germline values: CDR1 WNHNN, CDR2 SYGVQD (reference sequence). The CDR3 runs 14 residues. The germline V and J ends were trimmed by 2 bases and 3 bases, with 8 bases remaining between them.

This clonotype was observed a few times. This chain connects TRBV6-5 to TRBJ1-1; D is unresolved. The CDR3 covers 12 residues. Trimming stripped 4 bases from V and 8 bases from J, with 11 bases between. Germline CDR1 and CDR2: MNHEY and SVGAGI. The CDR3 protein is CASSSKVQEAFF. Here the CDR3 DNA reads TGTGCCAGCAGTTCGAAGGTACAGGAAGCTTTCTTT.